Shown below are 20 T cell receptor beta chains from a single sample sequenced in a study of T-cell reconstitution after alpha-beta-depleted transplantation in children. The authors prepared the TCRbeta library with unique molecular identifiers. TCRdb reprocessed the PCR reads via MiXCR and lists one record per CDR3 protein. The sample carries some 440,000 distinct CDR3 sequences, about 17% recorded once. This specimen was PBMCs, mostly from graft donor cells, taken 360 days after TCRalphabeta/CD19-depleted stem cell transplant. The receptors originated from a boy younger than two who had a stem cell transplant for Wiskott-Aldrich syndrome, so the T cells may come from the graft donor.

Details on this clonotype: A read error is possible here, since a much larger clone lies one base away. This rearrangement joins TRBV7-9 to TRBJ2-3; D not certain. V lost 5 bases, J lost 4 bases, and 4 bases lay in between. CDR3 size: 11 residues. Germline V gene lookup returns CDR1 SEHNR and CDR2 FQNEAQ (reference sequence). CDR3 sequence reads: CASSPPDTQYF. Here the CDR3 DNA reads TGTGCCAGCAGCCCCCCAGATACGCAGTATTTT.

The chain is built from TRBV20-1 and TRBJ2-5, with D possibly TRBD2 on 6 matching bases. Germline V gene data show CDR1 as DFQATT and CDR2 as SNEGSKA (reference sequence). The V end lost 5 bases, the J end lost 3 bases, and 13 bases lay between the germline ends. The CDR3 runs to 13 residues. As DNA, the CDR3 is TGCAGTGCTCGCGCACGGAGGGAAGAGACCCAGTACTTC. It translates to CSARARREETQYF.

The V call is TRBV7-9, the J call TRBJ2-1; D is unresolved. The germline gives CDR1 SEHNR, CDR2 FQNEAQ (reference sequence). Trimming shortened V by 3 bases and J by 9 bases, and 18 bases separated the two germline ends. CDR3 length: 15 amino acids. The CDR3 DNA is TGTGCCAGCAGCTTTTTCCTTGCGAGCGTGGGTGAGCAGTTCTTC. Translated: CASSFFLASVGEQFF.

Only a few counts were recorded for this clonotype. The rearrangement joins TRBV12-3 or TRBV12-4 to TRBJ2-3; TRBD2 is a possible D gene (5 bases). V was trimmed by 5 bases and J by 0 bases, leaving 12 bases between them. The CDR3 length is 15 residues. In DNA form, the CDR3 reads TGTGCCAGCAGTCCCGGACTCCCTAGCACAGATACGCAGTATTTT. Its protein product is CASSPGLPSTDTQYF.

The gene calls are TRBV12-3 or TRBV12-4 and TRBJ2-4, with D unclear. Trimming removed 6 bases at V and 5 bases at J, with 11 bases between. This CDR3 is built from 13 residues. DNA for the CDR3: TGTGCCAGCAGCTTTGATTTACAAAACATTCAGTACTTC. Translated, it gives CASSFDLQNIQYF.

The V and J genes are TRBV7-6 and TRBJ1-5; D might be TRBD1 (5 bases). CDR1 is SGHVS, CDR2 FNYEAQ, per germline. Trimming pared 1 base from V and 0 bases from J, leaving 16 bases between. The CDR3 has 18 residues. The CDR3 coding sequence is TGTGCCAGCAGCTTAGGCGTCGTGGGGGGAATTAGCAATCAGCCCCAGCATTTT. Translated: CASSLGVVGGISNQPQHF.

In its sample, this clonotype was seen a few times. This chain joins TRBV20-1 and TRBJ2-1, with D uncertain. CDR3 size: 14 residues. Germline CDR1 and CDR2: DFQATT and SNEGSKA (reference sequence). V lost 1 base to trimming and J lost 1 base, with 8 bases between them. The CDR3 DNA reads as TGCAGTGCTAGAGTGTCTAGTTCCTACAATGAGCAGTTCTTC. Translation gives CSARVSSSYNEQFF.

This clonotype occurred a few times. The chain employs TRBV4-3 and TRBJ2-3; the D gene is possibly TRBD2 (6 bases). Per germline, CDR1 LGHNA and CDR2 YSLEER. Trimming stripped 0 bases from V and 4 bases from J, with 20 bases between. This CDR3 region has 18 residues. DNA for the CDR3: TGCGCCAGCAGCCAAGAGTTCCTAGCGTCGAGGTTAGCAGATACGCAGTATTTT. Protein sequence: CASSQEFLASRLADTQYF.

The V and J genes are TRBV12-3 or TRBV12-4 and TRBJ1-2, with D maybe TRBD1 (5 bases). Trimming removed 1 base at V and 4 bases at J, with 16 bases between. The CDR3 length is 16 residues. CDR3 residues: CASSLGVWGRGYGYTF. The CDR3 bases are TGTGCCAGCAGTTTAGGGGTTTGGGGACGTGGCTATGGCTACACCTTC.

This clonotype came up a few times. This chain's CDR3 is CASSQVGLAGGLQETQYF. The CDR3 DNA is TGTGCCAGCAGCCAAGTCGGACTAGCGGGGGGCTTGCAAGAGACCCAGTACTTC. The rearrangement joins TRBV4-2 to TRBJ2-5, with TRBD2 matching over 14 bases. V trimming: 1 base; J trimming: 2 bases; junction bases outside the gene matches: 6. Germline V gene sequence: CDR1 LGHNA, CDR2 YNFKEQ. The CDR3 extends over 18 amino acids.

The chain is built from TRBV10-3 and TRBJ2-1, with 8 positions matching TRBD2. This CDR3 has 17 residues. Germline assignment: CDR1 ENHRY and CDR2 SYGVKD. J was trimmed by 2 bases and V by 2 bases; bases with no gene match: 8. The CDR3 sequence is CAISELGTRKAYNEQFF. In DNA form, the CDR3 reads TGTGCCATCAGTGAGCTCGGGACTAGGAAAGCCTACAATGAGCAGTTCTTC.

The chain has TRBV20-1 and TRBJ1-3; D is unclear. This CDR3 region has 14 residues. Trimming cost V 4 bases and J 0 bases, with 10 bases left between them. Per the germline V gene, CDR1 is DFQATT and CDR2 is SNEGSKA (reference sequence). This chain's CDR3 is CSATRPDSGNTIYF. The CDR3 DNA is TGCAGTGCTACCCGTCCTGACTCTGGAAACACCATATATTTT.

This clonotype has a count of ten or more. The rearrangement links TRBV7-9 to TRBJ1-2, with D possibly matching TRBD1 (6 bases). V lost 6 bases and J lost 4, with 9 bases in between. CDR1 SEHNR and CDR2 FQNEAQ come from the germline V gene (reference sequence). The CDR3 is made up of 12 amino acids. In DNA, the CDR3 is TGTGCCAGCAGTATGGACAGCTATGGCTACACCTTC. As protein: CASSMDSYGYTF.

This clonotype was seen many times. The gene calls are TRBV24-1 and TRBJ2-5; D unclear. Germline assignment: CDR1 KGHDR and CDR2 SFDVKD. The V end was cut by 5 bases, the J end by 4 bases, with 13 bases between. This CDR3 is 14 amino acids long. The CDR3 bases are TGTGCCACCAGTGGGCCCCCCGGAAGAGAGACCCAGTACTTC. This encodes CATSGPPGRETQYF.

The chain employs TRBV3-1 and TRBJ2-7; 9 bases are shared with TRBD1. CDR1 LGHDT and CDR2 YNNKEL come from the germline V gene (reference sequence). With 1 base clipped from V and 7 bases from J, the junction kept 11 bases outside the gene matches. The CDR3 covers 16 residues. DNA of the CDR3: TGTGCCAGCAGCCAAGCCCCCGGGACAGGGTGGGTTGAGCAGTACTTC. This sequence encodes CASSQAPGTGWVEQYF.

V gene TRBV5-6 combines with J gene TRBJ2-2; D call uncertain. CDR3 size: 13 residues. Looked up from germline, CDR1 is SGHDT and CDR2 is YYEEEE. Trimming took 0 bases from V and 5 from J, leaving 5 bases between them. The CDR3 region is CASSLVTTGELFF. CDR3 sequence (DNA): TGTGCCAGCAGCTTGGTTACTACCGGGGAGCTGTTTTTT.

The chain employs TRBV5-6 and TRBJ2-1; D is unclear. V was cut by 2 bases and J by 2 bases, with 11 bases left in between. There are 15 residues in the CDR3. Germline V gives CDR1 SGHDT, CDR2 YYEEEE. CDR3 residues: CASSLQEQTYNEQFF. The CDR3 coding sequence is TGTGCCAGCAGCTTACAAGAACAGACCTACAATGAGCAGTTCTTC.

This chain uses TRBV10-3 with TRBJ2-4; no clear D gene. This CDR3 spans 14 amino acids. CDR1 is ENHRY, CDR2 SYGVKD, per germline. The V end was cut by 2 bases, the J end by 0 bases, with 5 bases between. The CDR3 DNA is TGTGCCATCAGTGAGAGTCAAGCCAAAAACATTCAGTACTTC. This codes for CAISESQAKNIQYF.

This clonotype turned up a few times. The chain is built from TRBV10-3 and TRBJ1-5; D uncertain. The germline gives CDR1 ENHRY, CDR2 SYGVKD. The germline V and J ends were trimmed by 6 bases and 0 bases, with 3 bases remaining between them. This CDR3 region has 12 residues. The CDR3 spells CAISDSNQPQHF. DNA of the CDR3: TGTGCCATCAGCGATAGCAATCAGCCCCAGCATTTT.

This clonotype appeared a few times. The chain uses TRBV29-1 and TRBJ2-3, with TRBD1 identical over 8 bases. Germline-derived CDR1 and CDR2 are SQVTM and ANQGSEA. The CDR3 consists of 13 residues. Trimming cost V 6 bases and J 4 bases; bases outside gene matches: 6. The CDR3 loop is CSVKGQVSDTQYF. For the CDR3, the DNA is TGCAGCGTGAAGGGACAGGTATCAGATACGCAGTATTTT.